This TCR beta chain was retrieved from a study of T-cell reconstitution after alpha-beta-depleted transplantation in children. Germline-derived CDR1 and CDR2 are SGHKS and YYEKEE (reference sequence). Trimming removed 0 bases from V and 4 bases from J; junction bases left unmatched: 7. The CDR3 extends over 16 amino acids. This clonotype was seen many times. Unique molecular identifiers were incorporated into the prepared TCRbeta library. TCRdb independently ran MiXCR on the PCR reads; one entry per CDR3 protein. The sample lists about 110,000 distinct CDR3 sequences; approximately 10% were seen once.

The input for sequencing was PBMCs from the stem cell graft donor, taken from the stem cell graft. V is TRBV5-5 and J is TRBJ2-1; TRBD1 aligns across 7 bases. This TCR was sampled from a human donor who donated a stem cell graft to a child with acute lymphoblastic leukemia. CDR3 sequence reads: CASSLVRQGGYNEQFF. The DNA for the CDR3 is TGTGCCAGCAGCTTGGTGCGACAGGGCGGTTACAATGAGCAGTTCTTC.